Reported below is one T cell receptor (beta chain). Antigen specificity is unknown. This CDR3 has 13 residues. The V and J ends lost 4 bases and 3 bases respectively, with 11 bases between them. Sequenced by immunoSEQ multiplex PCR; TCRdb stores in-frame clones only, minus some. This sample has some 120,000 clones, with 85% to 95% found just once. These data originate in a study of T cell responses to AZD1222 COVID-19 vaccine. Study-wide findings and caveats: Repertoires were obtained solely post-peak T cell response. Spike-spanning, vaccine-associated CD4 TCRs were dominant at 160-218 and 743-854.

The receptor comes from an adult in good health. The sequenced sample was peripheral blood, obtained on day 0 of AZD1222 vaccination. The V gene is TRBV5-3, the J gene TRBJ2-7; D not certain. TRBV5-3 is labeled an ORF, and its function is uncertain. CDR3 loop: CARSRRGSYEQYF. In DNA form, the CDR3 reads TGTGCCAGAAGCCGACGCGGAAGCTACGAGCAGTACTTC.